This is a list of T cell receptor beta chains from one sample in a study of T cell repertoires in cytomegalovirus infection. TCRdb independently ran MiXCR on the reads; one entry per CDR3 protein. The sample consists of about 200,000 distinct CDR3 sequences, more than 9% of them appearing once. Sequencing was done on a sample of PBMCs. These receptors were collected from a human donor in good health (CMV status not recorded). Some clones in this sample may be carry-over from other donors' samples. Both conserved end residues are part of each CDR3. D genes are given only for firm matches. Size tells how often a clone was seen (once, few, many) or the class of an expanded clone, and some rows leave it out.

>.|TRBJ2-7|TRBV6-6|few
TGTGCCAGCAGGAAGGACGGGTACGAGCAGTACTTC
CASRKDGYEQYF
>.|TRBJ2-3|TRBV6-6|many
TGTGCCAGCAGTTACTCGATAATCGGGAACCATCCAGATACGCAGTATTTT
CASSYSIIGNHPDTQYF
>.|TRBJ1-4|TRBV4-1|.
TGCGCCAGCAGCCAAGATATGTTTGTTGAAAAACTGTTTTTT
CASSQDMFVEKLFF
>.|TRBJ2-2|TRBV7-2|many
TGTGCCAGCAGCCCCAATAGCATGAACACCGGGGAGCTGTTTTTT
CASSPNSMNTGELFF
>.|TRBJ1-1|TRBV6-2/TRBV6-3|many
TGTGCCAGCAGTTACTCATCCAGGGGAGGTTCTGAAGCTTTCTTT
CASSYSSRGGSEAFF
>TRBD1|TRBJ2-5|TRBV4-3|many
TGCGCCAGCAGCCAAGATACAGGGGGGAGGACCCAGTACTTC
CASSQDTGGRTQYF
>TRBD2|TRBJ2-1|TRBV10-3|few
TGTGCCATCAGTGAGACACCCGGACTAGCGAACAATGAGCAGTTCTTC
CAISETPGLANNEQFF
>TRBD2|TRBJ2-1|TRBV19|few
TGTGCCAGTAGTTACCTCCCGGGAGGGTATGAGCAGTTCTTC
CASSYLPGGYEQFF
>TRBD1|TRBJ1-5|TRBV5-1|few
TGCGCCAGCAGAATAGGACAGGGTGTTAATCAGCCCCAGCATTTT
CASRIGQGVNQPQHF
>.|TRBJ1-6|TRBV20-1|few
TGCAGTGCTAGAGATGAGGGGCCCTATAATTCACCCCTCCACTTT
CSARDEGPYNSPLHF
>TRBD1|TRBJ1-1|TRBV28|many
TGTGCCAGCACGACAGGGAAGAGGAGAACTGAAGCTTTCTTT
CASTTGKRRTEAFF
>.|TRBJ1-1|TRBV27|.
TGTGCCAGCAGGGGGGGCGGGAACACTGAAGCTTTCTTT
CASRGGGNTEAFF
>TRBD2|TRBJ2-2|TRBV28|few
TGTGCCAGCCGCCGGGGGGGACGGGGCGGGGAGCTGTTTTTT
CASRRGGRGGELFF
>TRBD1|TRBJ1-2|TRBV29-1|few
TGCAGCGTTGAACCTGTCTCCGACAGGGGATTCTATGGCTACACCTTC
CSVEPVSDRGFYGYTF
>.|TRBJ1-2|TRBV7-2|many
TGTGCCAGCAGCTTAGAGGCAGGGCACTATGGCTACACCTTC
CASSLEAGHYGYTF
>TRBD2|TRBJ2-7|TRBV12-3/TRBV12-4|.
TGTGCCAGCAGTCCGCCCCCGGCGGGGGCCTACGAGCAGTACTTC
CASSPPPAGAYEQYF
>.|TRBJ2-6|TRBV7-2|many
TGTGCCAGCAGCTTAACAGGAACCTCTGGGGCCAACGTCCTGACTTTC
CASSLTGTSGANVLTF
>.|TRBJ2-2|TRBV7-8|few
TGTGCCAGCAAGGAGGGGGCGAGCACCGGGGAGCTGTTTTTT
CASKEGASTGELFF
>TRBD1|TRBJ1-2|TRBV7-2|many
TGTGCCAGCAGACCCGGGACAGGGAATGGCTACACCTTC
CASRPGTGNGYTF
>TRBD1|TRBJ2-7|TRBV12-3/TRBV12-4|many
TGTGCCAGCAGTTCGTCCCGGGACAGGGGAGGCTACGAGCAGTACTTC
CASSSSRDRGGYEQYF
>.|TRBJ2-2|TRBV20-1|few
TGCAGTGCTAGAGATGAGGCAGGGGATGCGTACACCGGGGAGCTGTTTTTT
CSARDEAGDAYTGELFF
>TRBD1|TRBJ2-5|TRBV7-8|many
TGTGCCAGCAGCTACCCTAAGGGACAGGGGGCGAGGGAGACCCAGTACTTC
CASSYPKGQGARETQYF
>.|TRBJ2-7|TRBV11-2|many
TGTGCCAGCAGCTTAAGTCGTGTTGCAGTCTACGAGCAGTACTTC
CASSLSRVAVYEQYF
>TRBD1|TRBJ2-1|TRBV6-2/TRBV6-3|many
TGTGCCAGCAAGGGGACAGGGGAGAAAGGCAATGAGCAGTTCTTC
CASKGTGEKGNEQFF
>.|TRBJ2-4|TRBV5-8|.
TGTGCCAGCAGCTTCGGGGACGTAGCCAAAAACATTCAGTACTTC
CASSFGDVAKNIQYF
>.|TRBJ2-7|TRBV25-1|many
TGTGCCAGCAGTCGCGTCCAGTACGAGCAGTACTTC
CASSRVQYEQYF
>.|TRBJ1-1|TRBV7-2|many
TGTGCCAGCGGACAATCGACAGCGGGAGGACCTGAAGCTTTCTTT
CASGQSTAGGPEAFF
>.|TRBJ2-7|TRBV6-2/TRBV6-3|.
TGTACCAGCAGTTACTCGTCTATTTTTCCGTCCGAGCAGTACTTC
CTSSYSSIFPSEQYF